Listed below are T cell receptor beta chains from one sample, sequenced in a study of T cells after yellow fever vaccination. TCRdb re-called the 5' RACE reads through MiXCR, storing one row per CDR3 protein. Of nearly 550,000 distinct CDR3 sequences listed, 19% are singletons. Here the sequenced sample was PBMCs, taken 15 days after the yellow fever booster vaccination. Source of these receptors: a man aged 25 to 40 who received the YFV17D yellow fever vaccine. Both conserved end residues are part of each CDR3. A D gene is named only where the DNA matches it firmly. Size is omitted from some rows. Given values are once, few, many or a class for expanded clones.

cdr3_nt: TGTGCCAGCAGTCGCACTAGCGGTTATGCAGATACGCAGTATTTT
cdr3_aa: CASSRTSGYADTQYF
d_call: TRBD2
clone_size: .
v_call: TRBV12-3/TRBV12-4
j_call: TRBJ2-3

cdr3_nt: TGCAGTGCTAGAGCGGGTAGTCGGATACTAAATGAGCAGTTCTTC
cdr3_aa: CSARAGSRILNEQFF
d_call: .
clone_size: .
v_call: TRBV20-1
j_call: TRBJ2-1

cdr3_nt: TGTGCCAGTAGTATAAGGAGGGCGGGAACCGGGGAGCTGTTTTTT
cdr3_aa: CASSIRRAGTGELFF
d_call: .
clone_size: .
v_call: TRBV19
j_call: TRBJ2-2

cdr3_nt: TGCAGCGTTGACACGGGACTAGCGTGGGAGACCCAGTACTTC
cdr3_aa: CSVDTGLAWETQYF
d_call: TRBD2
clone_size: .
v_call: TRBV29-1
j_call: TRBJ2-5

cdr3_nt: TGTGCCAGCAGTCCAGGGGGCTTTCGCGAAAAACTGTTTTTT
cdr3_aa: CASSPGGFREKLFF
d_call: TRBD1
clone_size: .
v_call: TRBV27
j_call: TRBJ1-4

cdr3_nt: TGTGCCAGCAGTGGACTGGGGGGCACAGATACGCAGTATTTT
cdr3_aa: CASSGLGGTDTQYF
d_call: .
clone_size: medium-sized
v_call: TRBV12-3/TRBV12-4
j_call: TRBJ2-3

cdr3_nt: TGTGCCAGCAGCTCCATAGCGGGTGTGGGAGCGGAGCAGTTCTTC
cdr3_aa: CASSSIAGVGAEQFF
d_call: TRBD2
clone_size: few
v_call: TRBV7-2
j_call: TRBJ2-1

cdr3_nt: TGCAGTGCTAGAACGGCTAGCGGGAGTGACGAGCAGTACTTC
cdr3_aa: CSARTASGSDEQYF
d_call: TRBD2
clone_size: many
v_call: TRBV20-1
j_call: TRBJ2-7

cdr3_nt: TGTGCCAGCAGCTTGGGGCACACCGGATCCTACGAGCAGTACTTC
cdr3_aa: CASSLGHTGSYEQYF
d_call: .
clone_size: .
v_call: TRBV5-4
j_call: TRBJ2-7

cdr3_nt: TGCAGTGCTTGGGTGGATACGCAGTATTTT
cdr3_aa: CSAWVDTQYF
d_call: .
clone_size: .
v_call: TRBV20-1
j_call: TRBJ2-3

cdr3_nt: TGTGCCATCAGTGAAGGTCGGCAGGGGTTGCGAGAGACCCAGTACTTC
cdr3_aa: CAISEGRQGLRETQYF
d_call: .
clone_size: .
v_call: TRBV10-3
j_call: TRBJ2-5

cdr3_nt: TGTGCCAGCACCTCGGACAGGGTAGTTGAGCAGTACTTC
cdr3_aa: CASTSDRVVEQYF
d_call: TRBD1
clone_size: .
v_call: TRBV12-3/TRBV12-4
j_call: TRBJ2-7

cdr3_nt: TGTGCCAGCAGTTACACGGCAGGGGTACCGAACACCGGGGAGCTGTTTTTT
cdr3_aa: CASSYTAGVPNTGELFF
d_call: .
clone_size: .
v_call: TRBV6-2/TRBV6-3
j_call: TRBJ2-2

cdr3_nt: TGCGCCAGCAGCTTGGTAGAGGGGGCTAATGAGCAGTTCTTC
cdr3_aa: CASSLVEGANEQFF
d_call: TRBD1
clone_size: .
v_call: TRBV5-1
j_call: TRBJ2-1

cdr3_nt: TGCGCCAGCAGCTTCAGGGCACCGGAGGAGCAGTACTTC
cdr3_aa: CASSFRAPEEQYF
d_call: .
clone_size: few
v_call: TRBV5-1
j_call: TRBJ2-7

cdr3_nt: TGTGCCAGCAGCTTAGCCGGGGGGGCCACCTACGAGCAGTACTTC
cdr3_aa: CASSLAGGATYEQYF
d_call: TRBD2
clone_size: many
v_call: TRBV7-2
j_call: TRBJ2-7

cdr3_nt: TGTGCCAGCAGCAGAGCACAAGGGAGAGAGACCCAGTACTTC
cdr3_aa: CASSRAQGRETQYF
d_call: .
clone_size: few
v_call: TRBV28
j_call: TRBJ2-5

cdr3_nt: TGTGCCATCAGTGAGCGGACAGGTGGGACCGGGGAGCTGTTTTTT
cdr3_aa: CAISERTGGTGELFF
d_call: TRBD1
clone_size: .
v_call: TRBV10-3
j_call: TRBJ2-2

cdr3_nt: TGCAGTGCTGGGGTAACCGGTTACGAGCAGTACTTC
cdr3_aa: CSAGVTGYEQYF
d_call: .
clone_size: .
v_call: TRBV20-1
j_call: TRBJ2-7

cdr3_nt: TGCAGTGCGGGGGGCGGGACAGGCTACGAGCAGTACTTC
cdr3_aa: CSAGGGTGYEQYF
d_call: TRBD1
clone_size: few
v_call: TRBV20-1
j_call: TRBJ2-7

cdr3_nt: TGTGCCAGCAGTGAAGTGGGGGTCTCCTACAATGAGCAGTTCTTC
cdr3_aa: CASSEVGVSYNEQFF
d_call: .
clone_size: .
v_call: TRBV6-1
j_call: TRBJ2-1

cdr3_nt: TGTGCCAGTAGTATAGAGGCCTCCGAGACGGTCATGTTTGCGGCCTCCTACAATGAGCAGTTCTTC
cdr3_aa: CASSIEASETVMFAASYNEQFF
d_call: .
clone_size: few
v_call: TRBV19
j_call: TRBJ2-1

cdr3_nt: TGTGCCAGCAGGTTTATAGCGGGAGTGACAGATACGCAGTATTTT
cdr3_aa: CASRFIAGVTDTQYF
d_call: TRBD2
clone_size: few
v_call: TRBV6-1
j_call: TRBJ2-3

cdr3_nt: TGTGCCAGCAGCTTGTTTAGTCAGTCTGGGGCCAACGTCCTGACTTTC
cdr3_aa: CASSLFSQSGANVLTF
d_call: .
clone_size: .
v_call: TRBV5-5
j_call: TRBJ2-6

cdr3_nt: TGTGCCAGCAGCCACCCGGACAGGGGGGGAATTCAGTACTTC
cdr3_aa: CASSHPDRGGIQYF
d_call: TRBD1
clone_size: few
v_call: TRBV7-9
j_call: TRBJ2-4

cdr3_nt: TGTGCCAGCAGCATTGCTAGCGGGAGCTCCTACAATGAGCAGTTCTTC
cdr3_aa: CASSIASGSSYNEQFF
d_call: TRBD2
clone_size: .
v_call: TRBV7-8
j_call: TRBJ2-1